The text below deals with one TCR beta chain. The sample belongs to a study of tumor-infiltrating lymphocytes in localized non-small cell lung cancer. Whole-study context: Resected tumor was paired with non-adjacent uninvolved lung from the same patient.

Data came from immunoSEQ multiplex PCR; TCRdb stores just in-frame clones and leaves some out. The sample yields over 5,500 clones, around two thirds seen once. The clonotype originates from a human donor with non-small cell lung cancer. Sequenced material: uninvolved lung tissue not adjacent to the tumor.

The DNA for the CDR3 is TGTGCCAGCAGCTTGGAGATTTGGGGGGCTGAAGCTTTCTTT. Translating gives CASSLEIWGAEAFF. V gene TRBV5-5 combines with J gene TRBJ1-1; TRBD1 might be the D (5 bases). The V end lost 0 bases, the J end lost 6 bases, and 12 bases lay between the germline ends. The CDR3 has 14 amino acids. Germline V CDR1 and CDR2: SGHKS, YYEKEE (reference sequence).